One sample yielded the 30 T cell receptor beta chains listed below, sequenced in a study of blood T cells in healthy people across ages. Alongside a J-beta primer mix, a sample-barcoded 5' primer served in a second PCR lasting roughly 7 to 11 cycles. Using its own MiXCR run on the 5' RACE reads, TCRdb lists one record per CDR3 protein. The sample includes 1.4 million to 1.5 million distinct CDR3 sequences, around 42% seen only once; the top ten take roughly 7.9%. Material for sequencing was blood. Source of these receptors: a woman under 30 in good health.

On this clonotype itself: A single base separates this from a much larger clone, so it may be a read error. The rearrangement links TRBV4-2 to TRBJ2-1, with 7 bases matching TRBD2. Gene TRBJ2-7 matches the end of the DNA better, so the J call may be wrong. This CDR3 comprises 17 residues. From germline, CDR1 is LGHNA and CDR2 YNFKEQ. CDR3 loop: CASSQDPPSGLYNEQYF. The CDR3 DNA reads as TGTGCCAGCAGCCAAGATCCTCCTAGCGGCTTATACAATGAGCAGTACTTC.

This clonotype was recorded a few times. The chain joins TRBV9 to TRBJ2-1; D gene ambiguous. V shed 4 bases and J shed 0 bases, with 14 bases lying between them. The CDR3 length is 16 residues. Germline assignment: CDR1 SGDLS and CDR2 YYNGEE. CDR3 coding DNA: TGTGCCAGCAGCCCGTCGGCCCCCAACTCCTACAATGAGCAGTTCTTC. Residues: CASSPSAPNSYNEQFF.

This clonotype was counted once. V usage is TRBV9 and J usage is TRBJ2-1; D is possibly TRBD2 (5 bases). CDR3 length equals 15 residues. Trimming took 3 bases from V and 7 from J, leaving 17 bases between them. Per the germline V gene, CDR1 is SGDLS and CDR2 is YYNGEE. CDR3 sequence reads: CASSGREGLVNEQFF. The CDR3 region has the DNA TGTGCCAGCAGCGGAAGAGAGGGCCTAGTAAATGAGCAGTTCTTC.

This clonotype appeared once. A read error may account for a junction end that differs from germline. This rearrangement joins TRBV5-1 to TRBJ1-5, with 10 bases matching TRBD1. This CDR3 region has 14 residues. Germline lookup yields CDR1 SGHRS and CDR2 YFSETQ. CDR3 bases: TGCGCCAGCAGCCCCGGGACAGGGGATCAGCCCCGGCATTTT. Translated, it gives CASSPGTGDQPRHF.

The rearrangement links TRBV28 to TRBJ2-1, with TRBD1 matching over 7 bases. This CDR3 is built from 14 residues. Germline trimming cut 3 bases from V and 9 bases from J; bases unmatched to any gene: 8. CDR1 and CDR2 from the germline V gene are MDHEN and SYDVKM. The CDR3 DNA reads as TGTGCCAGCAGTTTTAAGGGGGCCAGGAGTGAGCAGTTCTTC. It translates to CASSFKGARSEQFF.

This chain joins TRBV5-5 and TRBJ2-1; 10 positions match TRBD2. The V and J ends lost 2 bases and 3 bases, in that order; junction bases with no gene match: 5. The CDR3 is 16 amino acids. Per the germline V gene, CDR1 is SGHKS and CDR2 is YYEKEE (reference sequence). CDR3 bases: TGTGCCAGCAGCTTACTAGCGGGGCATTTCTACAATGAGCAGTTCTTC. It is translated as CASSLLAGHFYNEQFF.

This clonotype was counted between two and nine times. This chain links TRBV6-1 with TRBJ1-2; no reliable D call. The CDR3 length is 13 residues. The V gene's germline CDR1 is MNHNS and CDR2 SASEGT. V gave up 7 bases and J gave up 5 bases, with 14 bases separating them. The CDR3 nucleotides are TGTGCCAGCAACCAAGGGAACAGTTATGGCTACACCTTC. Translating gives CASNQGNSYGYTF.

The CDR3 DNA reads as TGCAGCGTTGGTGGGTGGGGAAGGGGCACTGAAGCTTTCTTT. This codes for CSVGGWGRGTEAFF. This chain joins TRBV29-1 and TRBJ1-1, with D possibly TRBD1 on 5 matching bases. The CDR3 is made up of 14 amino acids. V was clipped by 4 bases and J by 4 bases, with 16 bases between them. From germline, CDR1 is SQVTM and CDR2 ANQGSEA.

This clonotype came up a few times. This rearrangement joins TRBV20-1 to TRBJ1-5; the D gene is possibly TRBD1 (5 bases). The CDR3 totals 14 residues. V was pared by 3 bases and J by 2 bases, with 11 bases between. Per the germline V gene, CDR1 is DFQATT and CDR2 is SNEGSKA (reference sequence). The CDR3 DNA sequence: TGCAGTGCTAGGACGCCGGGGGGCAATCAGCCCCAGCATTTT. Amino acids: CSARTPGGNQPQHF.

This clonotype has only a few counts. The V and J genes are TRBV9 and TRBJ2-3, with 9 bases matching TRBD2. Trimming removed 3 bases from V and 8 bases from J; junction bases left unmatched: 10. Germline V gene data show CDR1 as SGDLS and CDR2 as YYNGEE. This CDR3 region has 15 residues. The CDR3 sequence is CASSERTSARVTQYF. CDR3 sequence (DNA): TGTGCCAGCAGCGAGCGGACTAGCGCCCGGGTTACGCAGTATTTT.

The chain employs TRBV2 and TRBJ1-2; D ambiguous. From germline, CDR1 is SNHLY and CDR2 FYNNEI. The CDR3 spans 14 residues. V gave up 1 base and J gave up 4 bases, with 10 bases separating them. CDR3 nucleotides: TGTGCCAGCAGTGAAGAGGGCACCGGCTATGGCTACACCTTC. Amino acid sequence: CASSEEGTGYGYTF.

The CDR3 bases are TGTGCCAGCAGCCAAGTCCGGGACAGGGGGCATTGGGAGCAGTTCTTC. Amino acid sequence: CASSQVRDRGHWEQFF. The chain carries TRBV3-1 and TRBJ2-1; TRBD1 agrees at 12 bases. The CDR3 runs to 16 residues. Germline CDR1 LGHDT, CDR2 YNNKEL (reference sequence). Unmatched junction bases numbered 8, after V lost 1 base and J lost 10 bases.

This clonotype was detected only a few times. The chain uses TRBV14 and TRBJ2-1; weak D call: TRBD1 (6 bases). The J call may be in error: the DNA end matches TRBJ2-7 better. The CDR3 extends over 16 amino acids. From germline, CDR1 is SGHDN and CDR2 FVKESK. CDR3 DNA sequence: TGTGCCAGCAGCCAGCCCGGACAGCACTCCTACAATGAGCAGTACTTC. Translation gives CASSQPGQHSYNEQYF.

The J gene is TRBJ2-7, the V gene TRBV10-3; D may be TRBD2 (5 bases). The CDR3 covers 14 residues. The germline V gene has CDR1 ENHRY and CDR2 SYGVKD. V was pared by 0 bases and J by 8 bases, with 14 bases between. The chain's CDR3 is CAISESYTRAQQYF. CDR3 in DNA: TGTGCCATCAGTGAGTCTTACACGAGGGCACAGCAGTACTTC.

The chain is built from TRBV20-1 and TRBJ1-1; D remains ambiguous. The V and J ends lost 2 bases and 0 bases respectively, with 7 bases between them. CDR3 size: 13 residues. Germline values: CDR1 DFQATT, CDR2 SNEGSKA (reference sequence). CDR3 residues: CSARSRLNTEAFF. CDR3 nucleotide sequence: TGCAGTGCTAGATCCCGTTTGAACACTGAAGCTTTCTTT.

V gene TRBV3-1 combines with J gene TRBJ2-7, with 9 bases lining up with TRBD2. CDR3 length: 14 amino acids. The germline CDR1 and CDR2 sequences are LGHDT and YNNKEL (reference sequence). Germline trimming cut 5 bases from V and 5 bases from J; bases unmatched to any gene: 7. The DNA of the CDR3 is TGTGCCAGCAGCTCGTTGGCGGGAGGGAACGAGCAGTACTTC. This encodes CASSSLAGGNEQYF.

The chain carries TRBV20-1 and TRBJ2-7; 11 nucleotides align to TRBD2. The DNA matches TRBJ2-5 better at its end, which makes the J call doubtful. Per germline, CDR1 DFQATT and CDR2 SNEGSKA (reference sequence). The CDR3 loop spans 14 amino acids. The CDR3 loop reads CSLFKLAGVETQYF. The CDR3 DNA reads as TGCAGTCTTTTTAAACTAGCGGGAGTTGAGACCCAGTACTTC.

CDR3 residues: CASSLPPLTSGASYEQYF. CDR3 sequence (DNA): TGTGCCAGCAGCCTCCCCCCTTTGACTAGCGGGGCCTCCTACGAGCAGTACTTC. This rearrangement joins TRBV21-1 to TRBJ2-7; the listed D gene, TRBD2, was not tested against the DNA. TRBV21-1 is termed a pseudogene. This CDR3 is 18 amino acids long.

This clonotype was seen more than once but under ten times. This sequence joins TRBV3-1 and TRBJ1-1, with a possible D match to TRBD1 (5 bases). There are 15 residues in the CDR3. Per the germline V gene, CDR1 is LGHDT and CDR2 is YNNKEL (reference sequence). With 1 base removed from V and 6 bases from J, the gap between germline ends came to 15 bases. CDR3 amino acids: CASSQGSGNGAEAFF. The CDR3 bases are TGTGCCAGCAGCCAAGGCTCAGGGAACGGGGCTGAAGCTTTCTTT.

The chain uses TRBV20-1 and TRBJ2-5; a possible D gene is TRBD1 (6 bases). The CDR3 length is 13 residues. V was shortened by 3 bases and J by 11 bases, with 19 bases between the two germline ends. Germline-derived CDR1 and CDR2 are DFQATT and SNEGSKA (reference sequence). The CDR3 protein is CSASGRWDNEQYF. The CDR3 DNA sequence: TGCAGTGCTAGCGGGCGGTGGGACAATGAGCAGTACTTC.

The genes are TRBV7-8 and TRBJ1-2; 8 nucleotides agree with TRBD1. Germline values: CDR1 SGHVS, CDR2 FQNEAQ. The trim removed 5 bases at V and 4 bases at J, leaving 9 bases unmatched. The CDR3 extends over 15 amino acids. Here the CDR3 DNA reads TGTGCCAGCAGCGGAGCAGGGGGCGCGGGCTATGGCTACACCTTC. It yields the protein CASSGAGGAGYGYTF.

In its sample, this clonotype was seen a few times. This chain uses TRBV4-2 with TRBJ2-4; 7 bases are a match to TRBD2. The J call may be faulty, since TRBJ2-7 better matches the DNA end. Germline CDR1 reads LGHNA; CDR2 reads YNFKEQ. The CDR3 has 17 amino acids. The CDR3 region has the DNA TGTGCCAGCAGCCAAGGCCCTAGCGGAGCCTCTAGGGACGAGCAGTACTTC. Protein product: CASSQGPSGASRDEQYF.

This clonotype was observed a few times. The chain carries TRBV12-3 or TRBV12-4 and TRBJ2-7; the match to TRBD1 covers 10 bases. The CDR3 runs to 15 residues. The V segment lost 8 bases and the J segment 0 bases; nucleotides outside the gene matches: 7. The CDR3 region has the DNA TGTGCCAGCTCGAACCGGGACAGGGGCTCCTACGAGCAGTACTTC. Translated, it gives CASSNRDRGSYEQYF.

This rearrangement joins TRBV20-1 to TRBJ2-6; 11 bases are a match to TRBD2. J gave up 0 bases and V 6 bases, and 7 bases lay outside the gene matches. There are 17 residues in the CDR3. Germline V gene lookup returns CDR1 DFQATT and CDR2 SNEGSKA (reference sequence). The CDR3 bases are TGCAGTGCGGAAGGGACTAGCGGACGCTCTGGGGCCAACGTCCTGACTTTC. Translating it yields CSAEGTSGRSGANVLTF.

The genes are TRBV28 and TRBJ2-5; 8 positions agree with TRBD2. This CDR3 has 14 residues. Germline V gives CDR1 MDHEN, CDR2 SYDVKM. V lost 9 bases to trimming and J lost 1 base; unmatched junction nucleotides: 7. CDR3 amino acids: CASRVRGGQETQYF. In DNA, the CDR3 is TGTGCCAGTCGCGTCCGGGGGGGCCAAGAGACCCAGTACTTC.

The genes are TRBV4-1 and TRBJ2-5, with 8 positions matching TRBD1. CDR1 is MGHRA and CDR2 is YSYEKL in the germline V gene. The CDR3 consists of 15 residues. The V segment lost 3 bases and the J segment 11 bases; nucleotides outside the gene matches: 14. The CDR3 loop is CASSQSGTGSSEQYF. The CDR3 nucleotides read TGCGCCAGCAGCCAGTCCGGGACAGGCAGCAGTGAGCAGTACTTC.

The sample holds a few counts of this clonotype. This chain links TRBV20-1 with TRBJ2-3, with 8 bases matching TRBD2. The CDR3 extends over 16 amino acids. CDR1 is DFQATT and CDR2 is SNEGSKA in the germline V gene (reference sequence). Unmatched junction bases numbered 10, after V lost 3 bases and J lost 2 bases. The CDR3 DNA is TGCAGTGCTAGGTGGAGCGGGAGAATCCTCACAGATACGCAGTATTTT. Its translation: CSARWSGRILTDTQYF.

Here the CDR3 reads CSAVGGNFTYEQYF. CDR3 DNA sequence: TGCAGTGCCGTGGGTGGGAATTTTACCTACGAGCAGTACTTC. The chain recombines TRBV20-1 with TRBJ2-7; D ambiguous. CDR1 is DFQATT and CDR2 is SNEGSKA in the germline V gene (reference sequence). There are 14 residues in the CDR3. With 6 bases removed from V and 2 bases from J, the gap between germline ends came to 17 bases.

The rearrangement joins TRBV9 to TRBJ2-1; a possible D gene is TRBD2 (5 bases). V dropped 3 bases and J dropped 9 bases, with 10 bases sitting between them. The CDR3 has 12 residues. CDR1 is SGDLS and CDR2 is YYNGEE in the germline V gene. CDR3 nucleotide sequence: TGTGCCAGCAGCGGGACTGCAGGTGAGCAGTTCTTC. It specifies CASSGTAGEQFF.

The V and J genes are TRBV12-3 or TRBV12-4 and TRBJ2-7; D possibly corresponds to TRBD1 (6 bases). With 5 bases removed from V and 1 base from J, the gap between germline ends came to 12 bases. The length of the CDR3 is 14 residues. CDR3 in amino acids: CASSLHRDSYEQYF. CDR3 nucleotide sequence: TGTGCCAGCAGTCTACACAGGGATTCCTACGAGCAGTACTTC.